The sequence of this TCR beta chain was determined in a study of read filtering for tumor transcriptome and immune sequencing. The CDR3 loop spans 15 amino acids. The V gene lost 0 bases and the J gene lost 0 bases, with 6 bases spanning the gap. Germline values: CDR1 LNHNV, CDR2 YYDKDF (reference sequence). This clonotype showed up many times. Molecular barcoded adaptors covering alpha/delta and beta/gamma chains were used on about 390 ng RNA. TCRdb reprocessed the reads via MiXCR and lists one record per CDR3 protein. The sample lists 130,000 or so distinct CDR3 sequences, about 13% occurring once. Sequencing was carried out using a population of CD138-negative cells sorted from bone marrow. The origin of this receptor is a donor aged 40 or over with multiple myeloma. V usage is TRBV15 and J usage is TRBJ2-1; D gene unclear. CDR3: CATSREGSSYNEQFF. Here the CDR3 DNA reads TGTGCCACCAGCAGAGAGGGTAGCTCCTACAATGAGCAGTTCTTC.